This TCR beta chain was retrieved from a study of cytomegalovirus exposure and HLA in healthy donors. Study overall: From HLA-typed donors, an early data release held 70 million to 100 million unique TCRs.

PCR amplification relied on 60 Vbeta primers (plus 13 Jbeta primers). Assay used: immunoSEQ multiplex PCR; TCRdb lists only in-frame clones, some missing. The data hold some 130,000 clones, with roughly four fifths observed a single time. Broader study findings: As immune exposure information, only CMV serostatus was available. Reports described diagnosis of cytomegalovirus status by the classifier as highly specific and sensitive.

The CDR3 contains 14 residues. CDR1 and CDR2 (germline): MNHNS, SASEGT. Healthy bone marrow donors formed the donor group. Turning to this clone: Its antigen is as yet unknown.

This sequence joins TRBV6-1 and TRBJ2-5; 7 nucleotides line up with TRBD2. The J call may be faulty, since TRBJ2-7 better matches the DNA end. Sequences were obtained from PBMCs. This sequence was found in a male donor in good health and CMV-seronegative. CDR3 sequence reads: CASSEGGGTYEQYF. CDR3 sequence (DNA): TGTGCCAGCAGTGAGGGCGGGGGAACCTACGAGCAGTACTTC.